The 18 T cell receptor beta chains presented below share a single source sample, sequenced in a study of CD8 T cells in Susac syndrome. RNA totalling about 0.45 to 1 ug underwent reverse transcription with random hexamers. One entry per CDR3 protein results from TCRdb running MiXCR on the immunoSEQ multiplex PCR reads. The sample records roughly 86,000 distinct CDR3 sequences, approximately 96% being singletons. What was sequenced was CD8+ T cells from PBMCs. These receptors were taken from a human donor with Susac syndrome.

The chain couples TRBV7-2 to TRBJ2-7, with 7 bases matching TRBD1. The V gene's germline CDR1 is SGHTA and CDR2 FQGNSA. The CDR3 spans 15 residues. Losses at the gene ends were 4 bases for V and 3 bases for J; bases not matched to a gene: 9. The CDR3 region has the DNA TGTGCCAGCAGCTCCAGATGGACAGGTAGCTACGAGCAGTACTTC. Translating gives CASSSRWTGSYEQYF. The full variable domain, with the rest looked up from reference TRBV7-2 and TRBJ2-7, is GAGVSQSPSNKVTEKGKDVELRCDPISGHTALYWYRQSLGQGLEFLIYFQGNSAPDKSGLPSDRFSAERTGGSVSTLTIQRTQQEDSAVYLCASSSRWTGSYEQYFGPGTRLTVT.

J is TRBJ1-2 and V is TRBV30; D might be TRBD1 (6 bases). The germline V gene has CDR1 GTSNPN and CDR2 SVGIG (reference sequence). The CDR3 is made up of 14 amino acids. V lost 4 bases to trimming and J lost 4 bases, with 16 bases between them. The CDR3 sequence: CAWIPQGRGYGYTF. The CDR3 region has the DNA TGTGCCTGGATTCCACAGGGCCGCGGCTATGGCTACACCTTC.

This chain joins TRBV3-1 and TRBJ2-2; tentatively, D is TRBD2 (5 bases). The V and J ends lost 0 bases and 0 bases respectively, with 8 bases between them. From germline, CDR1 is LGHDT and CDR2 YNNKEL (reference sequence). The CDR3 loop spans 16 amino acids. CDR3 protein: CASSQDSATNTGELFF. CDR3 coding DNA: TGTGCCAGCAGCCAAGATAGCGCGACGAACACCGGGGAGCTGTTTTTT.

The chain is built from TRBV7-3 and TRBJ2-1; 10 nucleotides match TRBD1. Germline trimming cut 5 bases from V and 8 bases from J; bases unmatched to any gene: 6. This CDR3 region has 14 residues. The V gene's germline CDR1 is SGHTA and CDR2 FQGTGA. CDR3: CASSPGTGDDEQFF. The CDR3 DNA reads as TGTGCCAGCAGCCCCGGGACAGGGGATGATGAGCAGTTCTTC. The whole variable domain, filled in from reference TRBV7-3 and TRBJ2-1, reads GAGVSQTPSNKVTEKGKYVELRCDPISGHTALYWYRQSLGQGPEFLIYFQGTGAADDSGLPNDRFFAVRPEGSVSTLKIQRTERGDSAVYLCASSPGTGDDEQFFGPGTRLTVL.

The CDR3 sequence is CASSQERRVFNYGYTF. The CDR3 DNA sequence: TGCGCCAGCAGCCAAGAAAGAAGGGTTTTCAACTATGGCTACACCTTC. The V gene is TRBV4-1, the J gene TRBJ1-2, with D hard to call. V dropped 0 bases and J dropped 2 bases, with 13 bases sitting between them. Germline-derived CDR1 and CDR2 are MGHRA and YSYEKL. The CDR3 consists of 16 residues.

This clonotype appeared a single time. The chain links TRBV4-3 to TRBJ1-5; 8 bases are shared with TRBD1. The germline V gene has CDR1 LGHNA and CDR2 YSLEER. J gave up 4 bases and V 0 bases, and 5 bases lay outside the gene matches. The CDR3 runs to 16 residues. The CDR3 region has the DNA TGCGCCAGCAGCCAAGATCTGGACAGGGCGAATCAGCCCCAGCATTTT. Its protein is CASSQDLDRANQPQHF.

The CDR3 DNA follows: TGTGCCAGCAGCGATAGCGGGGAACAAGAGACCCAGTACTTC. Its translation: CASSDSGEQETQYF. This chain connects TRBV9 to TRBJ2-5; 8 bases map to TRBD2. CDR3 length: 14 residues. Germline CDR1 is SGDLS and CDR2 is YYNGEE. The ends lost 3 bases at V and 2 bases at J; junction bases unmatched: 3.

This clonotype appeared once. The chain combines TRBV7-8 with TRBJ2-2, with D perhaps TRBD2 (6 bases). The CDR3 spans 15 residues. V was cut by 5 bases and J by 8 bases, with 18 bases left in between. Per the germline V gene, CDR1 is SGHVS and CDR2 is FQNEAQ. The CDR3 here is CASSGRGAFEGELFF. As DNA, the CDR3 is TGTGCCAGCAGCGGGCGCGGGGCCTTCGAGGGGGAGCTGTTTTTT.

This chain joins TRBV7-9 and TRBJ2-7, with no clear D. Between the trimmed V and J ends, which lost 4 bases and 2 bases, there was a span of 15 bases. Germline V gene sequence: CDR1 SEHNR, CDR2 FQNEAQ (reference sequence). The CDR3 has 15 residues. The CDR3, as DNA: TGTGCCAGCAGCTCCGAGAGCAGCCCTGCCTACGAGCAGTACTTC. Translating it yields CASSSESSPAYEQYF. Variable domain in full (rest from reference TRBV7-9 and TRBJ2-7): DTGVSQNPRHKITKRGQNVTFRCDPISEHNRLYWYRQTLGQGPEFLTYFQNEAQLEKSRLLSDRFSAERPKGSFSTLEIQRTEQGDSAMYLCASSSESSPAYEQYFGPGTRLTVT.

The V call is TRBV20-1, the J call TRBJ1-1; possibly TRBD1 for D (6 bases). V shed 3 bases and J shed 1 base, with 15 bases lying between them. Germline CDR1 is DFQATT and CDR2 is SNEGSKA (reference sequence). CDR3 length equals 15 residues. The CDR3 reads CSASGGAGWNTEAFF. The CDR3 region has the DNA TGCAGTGCTAGTGGGGGGGCCGGATGGAACACTGAAGCTTTCTTT.

The chain uses TRBV4-3 and TRBJ2-5; D perhaps matches TRBD1 (6 bases). Germline V CDR1 and CDR2: LGHNA, YSLEER. V lost 0 bases, J lost 0 bases, and 11 bases lay in between. This CDR3 spans 16 amino acids. The CDR3 sequence: CASSQDRTAYQETQYF. CDR3 coding DNA: TGCGCCAGCAGCCAAGATAGGACAGCGTACCAAGAGACCCAGTACTTC.

This chain connects TRBV20-1 to TRBJ1-2; no clear D gene. Between the trimmed V and J ends, which lost 1 base and 0 bases, there was a span of 12 bases. The CDR3 loop spans 15 amino acids. From germline, CDR1 is DFQATT and CDR2 SNEGSKA (reference sequence). CDR3 in amino acids: CSARVLNGSNYGYTF. In DNA form, the CDR3 reads TGCAGTGCTAGAGTTTTAAACGGCTCTAACTATGGCTACACCTTC.

This chain links TRBV24-1 with TRBJ1-1; no firm D call. This CDR3 is 13 amino acids long. Germline loops: CDR1 KGHDR, CDR2 SFDVKD. V lost 4 bases to trimming and J lost 8 bases, with 13 bases between them. The CDR3 DNA is TGTGCCACCAGTGACTCGAACCTAGAGGAAGCTTTCTTT. Protein product: CATSDSNLEEAFF.

The chain employs TRBV18 and TRBJ2-7, with 7 bases identical to TRBD1. Losses at the gene ends were 2 bases for V and 4 bases for J; bases not matched to a gene: 8. Germline V gives CDR1 KGHSH, CDR2 LQKENI. The CDR3 covers 15 residues. The CDR3 protein is CASSPEKGAVYEQYF. The CDR3 nucleotides are TGTGCCAGCTCACCAGAGAAGGGGGCGGTATACGAGCAGTACTTC. Full variable domain (outside the CDR3, taken from reference TRBV18 and TRBJ2-7): NAGVMQNPRHLVRRRGQEARLRCSPMKGHSHVYWYRQLPEEGLKFMVYLQKENIIDESGMPKERFSAEFPKEGPSILRIQQVVRGDSAAYFCASSPEKGAVYEQYFGPGTRLTVT.

V gene TRBV10-2 combines with J gene TRBJ2-5, with 9 bases matching TRBD1. Germline lookup yields CDR1 WSHSY and CDR2 SAAADI. CDR3 length: 14 residues. J was trimmed by 4 bases and V by 3 bases; bases with no gene match: 3. This CDR3 reads CASSDTGQGETQYF. In DNA, the CDR3 is TGCGCCAGCAGTGACACGGGACAGGGAGAGACCCAGTACTTC.

The chain couples TRBV7-9 to TRBJ1-4, with D possibly being TRBD1 (5 bases). The CDR3 sequence is 15 residues long. Trimming took 3 bases from V and 5 from J, leaving 13 bases between them. Germline CDR1 and CDR2: SEHNR and FQNEAQ (reference sequence). CDR3 region: CASSLDTSFNEKLFF. As DNA, the CDR3 is TGTGCCAGCAGCTTGGACACCTCATTCAATGAAAAACTGTTTTTT.

Only one count was recorded for this clonotype. The chain employs TRBV7-2 and TRBJ2-7, with TRBD1 matching 11 bases. The germline gives CDR1 SGHTA, CDR2 FQGNSA. After removal of 4 bases from V and 8 bases from J, the junction contained 4 bases not matched to a gene. The CDR3 totals 13 residues. The CDR3 reads CASSSGTGGQQYF. CDR3 DNA: TGTGCCAGCAGCTCCGGGACAGGGGGACAGCAGTACTTC.

The chain links TRBV20-1 to TRBJ2-1, with 8 bases fitting TRBD1. J gave up 15 bases and V 6 bases, and 7 bases lay outside the gene matches. The CDR3 consists of 10 residues. CDR1 DFQATT and CDR2 SNEGSKA come from the germline V gene (reference sequence). As DNA, the CDR3 is TGCAGTGCAACGACAGGGGACAGGTTCTTC. It translates to CSATTGDRFF.